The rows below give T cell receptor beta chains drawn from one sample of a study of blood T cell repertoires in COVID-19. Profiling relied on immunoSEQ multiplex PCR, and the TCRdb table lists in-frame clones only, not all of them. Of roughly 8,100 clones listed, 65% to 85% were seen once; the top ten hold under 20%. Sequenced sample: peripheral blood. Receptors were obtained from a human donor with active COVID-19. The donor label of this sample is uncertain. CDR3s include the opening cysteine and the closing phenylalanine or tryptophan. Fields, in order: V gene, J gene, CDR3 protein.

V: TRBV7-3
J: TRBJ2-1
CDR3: CASSRRNGVVNEQFF

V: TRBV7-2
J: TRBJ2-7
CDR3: CASSLGRTSGRTYEQYF

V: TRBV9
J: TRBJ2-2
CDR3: CASSVERSYTGELFF

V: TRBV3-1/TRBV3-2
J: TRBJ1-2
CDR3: CASSHPGVGYGYTF

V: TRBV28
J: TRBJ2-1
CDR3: CASSPTLAGAGNEQFF

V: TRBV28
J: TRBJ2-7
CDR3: CASTGTDSYEQYF

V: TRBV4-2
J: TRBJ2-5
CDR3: CASSLTPGLQETQYF

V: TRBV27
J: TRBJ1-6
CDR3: CASSLWAAVSPLHF

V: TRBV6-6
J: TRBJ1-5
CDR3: CASAPASGQPQHF

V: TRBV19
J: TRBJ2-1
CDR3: CATSGNYNEQFF

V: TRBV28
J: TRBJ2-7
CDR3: CASGGASGAYEQYF

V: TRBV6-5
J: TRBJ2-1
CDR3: CASSLTSGSMSEQFF

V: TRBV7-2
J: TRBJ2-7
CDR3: CASSLSIGQGRDEQYF

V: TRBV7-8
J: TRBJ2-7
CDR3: CASSLVAASGRGEQYF

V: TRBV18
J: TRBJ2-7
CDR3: CASSPPLTGTYEQYF

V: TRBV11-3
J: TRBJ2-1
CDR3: CASSLLPPGGEQFF

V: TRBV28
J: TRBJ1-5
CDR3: CASSLSQAYQPQHF

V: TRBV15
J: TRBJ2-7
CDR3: CATSRGFEGDEQYF

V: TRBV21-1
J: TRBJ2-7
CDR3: CASSKTGGLYEQYF

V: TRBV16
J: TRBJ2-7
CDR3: CASSQGPSGVLYEQYF

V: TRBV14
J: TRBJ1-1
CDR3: CASSQKGGTEAFF

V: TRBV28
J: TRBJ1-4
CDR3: CASSLRGQGAGKLFF

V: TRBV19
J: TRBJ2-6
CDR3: CASRDRVRAGANVLTF

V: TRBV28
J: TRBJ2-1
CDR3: CASSWQSGLFNEQFF

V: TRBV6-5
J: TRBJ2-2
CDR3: CASSYTSPGDTGELFF

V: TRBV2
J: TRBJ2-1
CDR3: CASSPRTGTDNNEQFF

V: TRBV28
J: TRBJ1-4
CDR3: CASWDRGREKLFF

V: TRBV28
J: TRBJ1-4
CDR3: CASGSQDFNEKLFF

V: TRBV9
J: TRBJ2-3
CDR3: CASSGRDYLTDTQYF

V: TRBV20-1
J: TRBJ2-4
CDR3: CSAVPTGVQYF

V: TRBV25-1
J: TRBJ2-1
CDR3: CASSLAGYWNEQFF

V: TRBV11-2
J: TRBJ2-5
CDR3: CASSLGGSSQETQYF

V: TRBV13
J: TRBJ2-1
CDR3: CASSLAGGLSSYNEQFF

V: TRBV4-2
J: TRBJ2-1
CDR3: CASSPSLYNEQFF

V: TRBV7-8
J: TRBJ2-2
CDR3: CASGLADTNTGELFF

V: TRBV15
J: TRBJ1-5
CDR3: CATSRPRGDRGPQPQHF

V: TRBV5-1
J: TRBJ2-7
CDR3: CASSLYRDRGYEQYF

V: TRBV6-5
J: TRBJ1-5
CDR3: CASSPQGGRPRHF

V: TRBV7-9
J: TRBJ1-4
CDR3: CASSLGTNTAVNEKLFF

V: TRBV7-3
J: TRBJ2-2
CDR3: CASSPDAGIPGELFF

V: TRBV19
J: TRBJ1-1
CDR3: CASSIYGTANTEAFF

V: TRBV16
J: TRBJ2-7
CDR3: CASSQSTDEQYF